This T cell receptor (beta chain) was sequenced during a study of control samples from healthy donors and cancer patients. Some clones are missing from TCRdb's copy, which holds only in-frame ones; the method was immunoSEQ multiplex PCR. The table shows some 150,000 clones, with roughly 95% occurring only once. The V gene's germline CDR1 is SGDLS and CDR2 YYNGEE. The CDR3 contains 15 residues. V gave up 1 base and J gave up 4 bases, with 11 bases separating them. The sample taken for sequencing was blood. The V gene is TRBV9, the J gene TRBJ2-2; a possible D gene is TRBD1 (6 bases). The clonotype was recovered from a woman aged 25-40 years in good health. The CDR3 bases are TGTGCCAGCAGCGTACTTCAGGGGTCCACCGGGGAGCTGTTTTTT. Translation: CASSVLQGSTGELFF.